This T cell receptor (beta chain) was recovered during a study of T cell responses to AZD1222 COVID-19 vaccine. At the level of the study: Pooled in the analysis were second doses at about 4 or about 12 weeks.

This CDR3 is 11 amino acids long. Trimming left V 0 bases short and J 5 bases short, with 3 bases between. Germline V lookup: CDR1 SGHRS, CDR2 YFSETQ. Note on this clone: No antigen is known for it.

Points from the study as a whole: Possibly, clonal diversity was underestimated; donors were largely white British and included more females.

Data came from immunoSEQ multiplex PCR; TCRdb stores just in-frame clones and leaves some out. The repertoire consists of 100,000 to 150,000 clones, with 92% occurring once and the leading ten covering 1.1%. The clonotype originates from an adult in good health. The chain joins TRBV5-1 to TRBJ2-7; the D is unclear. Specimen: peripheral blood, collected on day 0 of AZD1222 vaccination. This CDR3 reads CASSLGDEQYF. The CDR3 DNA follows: TGCGCCAGCAGCTTGGGGGACGAGCAGTACTTC. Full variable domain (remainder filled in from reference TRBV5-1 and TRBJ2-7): KAGVTQTPRYLIKTRGQQVTLSCSPISGHRSVSWYQQTPGQGLQFLFEYFSETQRNKGNFPGRFSGRQFSNSRSEMNVSTLELGDSALYLCASSLGDEQYFGPGTRLTVT.